The rows below give T cell receptor beta chains drawn from one sample of a study of blood T cell repertoires in COVID-19. This table comes from immunoSEQ multiplex PCR, and its TCRdb copy is limited to in-frame clones, with some not included. The table includes about 55,000 clones, about 90% detected once. The sequenced sample consisted of peripheral blood. These TCRs come from a man aged 55 to 70 with active COVID-19. The conserved cysteine and the conserved F or W are not part of the CDR3 here. Fields, in order: clone size, J gene, V gene, CDR3 protein. Only some rows state a clone size, as once, few, many or a class for expanded clones.

- TRBJ1-3 TRBV7-3 ASSSGGSGNTIY
- TRBJ2-7 TRBV9 ASSALATSGSHEQY
few TRBJ1-5 TRBV4-1 ASSQVTGQGGQPQH
- TRBJ2-1 TRBV27 ASSFRDYVNEQF
- TRBJ2-7 TRBV5-1 ASSLEPGGGRASYEQY
- TRBJ1-1 TRBV5-8 ASSGQGYEAF
- TRBJ2-3 TRBV11-2 ASSLVRADTQY
- TRBJ2-2 TRBV3-1/TRBV3-2 ASSQAGGEGTGELF
once TRBJ2-3 TRBV5-4 ASSSRGLTDTQY
- TRBJ2-1 TRBV10-3 AAGPGNEQF